This T cell receptor beta chain was obtained from a study of shared clonotypes between healthy human individuals. This clone was detected only once. Within Nashville, Tennessee resided all donors, each a Caucasian adult. The germline V gene encodes CDR1 MNHEY and CDR2 SVGAGI. The V gene lost 5 bases and the J gene lost 4 bases, with 12 bases spanning the gap. The CDR3 has 14 residues. As processed by the authors: Junction-only sequences without quality scores were provided by ImmunoSEQ, so filtering was different. Only in-frame clones appear in the TCRdb table, and some are missing; sequencing was by immunoSEQ multiplex PCR. V and J calls and clone size are as listed in that table; D and trimming were resolved from the DNA. The table includes under 120,000 clones, approximately 70% detected once.

This receptor was taken from a woman in her thirties in good health. The specimen was memory CD8+ T cells sorted from blood. Subset indicated: CD45RO+ cells pooled with CCR7-negative TemRA cells. The V and J genes are TRBV6-5 and TRBJ2-4; D unclear. The CDR3 region has the DNA TGTGCCAGCAGTAGCAAGGACGGGAAAAACATTCAGTACTTC. Protein product: CASSSKDGKNIQYF.